Shown below are 26 T cell receptor beta chains from a single sample sequenced in a study of CD8+CD57+ T cells in acquired aplastic anemia. Investigators profiled TCR beta VDJ and CDR3 from genomic DNA template. A single record per CDR3 protein comes from TCRdb applying MiXCR to the reads. Seen here are over 150,000 distinct CDR3 sequences, about 45% observed once, and the top ten hold about 2.6%. Patients selected for sequencing had displayed CD8+CD57+ cell expansion by flow cytometry. Specimen: sorted CD4+, CD8+, or CD8+CD57+ T cells (not recorded which) from PBMCs. The receptors shown here come from a human donor with aplastic anemia.

The chain uses TRBV6-2 or TRBV6-3 and TRBJ2-5; TRBD2 agrees at 10 bases. The CDR3 is made up of 14 amino acids. Trimming took 6 bases from V and 5 from J; bases not matched to a gene: 6. CDR1 is MNHEY and CDR2 is SVGEGT in the germline V gene. CDR3 coding DNA: TGTGCCAGCAGACGAGCGGGAGGGGAGGAGACCCAGTACTTC. Protein: CASRRAGGEETQYF.

This clonotype has at least ten counts. The J gene is TRBJ2-1, the V gene TRBV19; D gene ambiguous. Germline V CDR1 and CDR2: LNHDA, SQIVND (reference sequence). The CDR3 totals 15 residues. Trimming removed 3 bases from V and 4 bases from J, with 13 bases in between. The CDR3: CASSMSSNGYNEQFF. Here the CDR3 DNA reads TGTGCCAGTAGTATGAGCAGCAATGGGTACAATGAGCAGTTCTTC.

Concerning this clonotype: The CDR3 ends on some other residue instead of the conserved phenylalanine or tryptophan, so this is likely a read error. CDR3 residues: CASIQGRFSTDTQYL. The CDR3 nucleotides are TGTGCCAGCATTCAAGGGCGCTTTAGCACAGATACGCAGTATCTT. The rearrangement links TRBV2 to TRBJ2-3; D is uncertain. This CDR3 has 15 amino acids. V was pared by 7 bases and J by 0 bases, with 14 bases between. The V gene's germline CDR1 is SNHLY and CDR2 FYNNEI.

This clonotype was counted ten times or more. This chain joins TRBV5-4 and TRBJ2-3, with 9 bases identical to TRBD2. Germline V gene sequence: CDR1 SGHNT, CDR2 YYREEE (reference sequence). The CDR3 loop spans 16 amino acids. The V segment lost 0 bases and the J segment 5 bases; nucleotides outside the gene matches: 7. The CDR3 spells CASSLVAGGLGDTQYF. As DNA, the CDR3 is TGTGCCAGCAGCTTGGTTGCGGGAGGGCTCGGAGATACGCAGTATTTT.

Worth noting for this clonotype: A clone one base away is much larger, so this may be a read error. The chain combines TRBV12-3 or TRBV12-4 with TRBJ2-1, with 12 bases lining up with TRBD2. V lost 3 bases, J lost 12 bases, and 12 bases stayed unmatched. This CDR3 contains 16 residues. CDR3 loop: CASSFNPSGRARGQFF. CDR3 in DNA: TGTGCCAGCAGTTTTAATCCTAGCGGGAGGGCCAGAGGGCAGTTCTTC.

Ten or more counts support this clonotype. DNA of the CDR3: TGTGCCACCAGCAGAGTGAACACTGAAGCTTTCTTT. This encodes CATSRVNTEAFF. The chain joins TRBV15 to TRBJ1-1; D unclear. The ends were cut back, 1 base at V and 0 bases at J, with 0 bases in the middle. The germline V gene has CDR1 LNHNV and CDR2 YYDKDF (reference sequence). CDR3 length equals 12 residues.

This clonotype was observed at least ten times. The chain employs TRBV2 and TRBJ1-2; TRBD1 aligns across 7 bases. This CDR3 is built from 13 residues. V shed 5 bases, J shed 3 bases, and the junction held 3 bases outside the gene matches. Looked up from germline, CDR1 is SNHLY and CDR2 is FYNNEI. CDR3 protein: CASSTGADYGYTF. CDR3 DNA: TGTGCCAGCAGTACAGGGGCGGACTATGGCTACACCTTC.

This chain uses TRBV6-5 with TRBJ2-7, with D possibly being TRBD2 (7 bases). The germline V gene encodes CDR1 MNHEY and CDR2 SVGAGI. This CDR3 region has 17 residues. With 2 bases removed from V and 6 bases from J, the gap between germline ends came to 23 bases. The CDR3 sequence: CASSYPQRQRGGAEQYF. Written as DNA, the CDR3 is TGTGCCAGCAGTTACCCACAAAGACAGAGGGGGGGGGCCGAGCAGTACTTC.

This chain links TRBV20-1 with TRBJ2-7, with D uncertain. The ends were cut back, 3 bases at V and 0 bases at J, with 6 bases in the middle. The V gene's germline CDR1 is DFQATT and CDR2 SNEGSKA (reference sequence). This CDR3 region has 12 residues. In nucleotides, the CDR3 is TGCAGTGCTAGCACACCCTCCTACGAGCAGTACTTC. It yields the protein CSASTPSYEQYF.

There are many counts of this clonotype. DNA of the CDR3: TGTGCCAGCAGTTCCCGGGGAACCGAAGAGACCCAGTACTTC. It yields the protein CASSSRGTEETQYF. This rearrangement joins TRBV5-4 to TRBJ2-5; a possible D gene is TRBD2 (5 bases). Germline V lookup: CDR1 SGHNT, CDR2 YYREEE (reference sequence). Between the trimmed V and J ends, which lost 5 bases and 3 bases, there was a span of 14 bases. The CDR3 sequence is 14 residues long.

At least ten counts were recorded for this clonotype. V usage is TRBV6-5 and J usage is TRBJ1-2; perhaps TRBD1 as D (6 bases). The V gene's germline CDR1 is MNHEY and CDR2 SVGAGI. Trimming stripped 0 bases from V and 6 bases from J, with 11 bases between. There are 14 residues in the CDR3. DNA for the CDR3: TGTGCCAGCAGTTACTCCGGACAGTTGGATGGCTACACCTTC. It yields the protein CASSYSGQLDGYTF.

J is TRBJ1-6 and V is TRBV7-2, with D hard to call. There are 15 residues in the CDR3. In germline, CDR1 is SGHTA, CDR2 FQGNSA. The germline V and J ends were trimmed by 4 bases and 10 bases, with 17 bases remaining between them. This CDR3 reads CASSYVVGLTSPLHF. The CDR3 region has the DNA TGTGCCAGCAGCTACGTAGTAGGGCTTACCTCACCCCTCCACTTT.

The rearrangement joins TRBV25-1 to TRBJ2-1, with TRBD1 matching 8 bases. CDR1 and CDR2 (germline): MGHDK, SYGVNS. The CDR3 has 14 amino acids. Unmatched junction bases numbered 4, after V lost 7 bases and J lost 2 bases. CDR3 protein: CASNPGGTYNEQFF. The CDR3 DNA reads TGTGCCAGCAACCCAGGGGGCACCTACAATGAGCAGTTCTTC.

This clonotype appeared many times. The chain has TRBV11-3 and TRBJ2-7; the match to TRBD2 covers 8 bases. Germline-derived CDR1 and CDR2 are SGHNT and YENEEA. This CDR3 contains 15 residues. The J segment lost 6 bases and the V segment lost 4 bases, leaving 11 bases of the junction unmatched. CDR3 DNA sequence: TGTGCCAGCAGCTCGCTAGCGGGTGATAGTTCCGAGCAGTACTTC. Translating gives CASSSLAGDSSEQYF.

The genes are TRBV24-1 and TRBJ2-1, with D tentatively TRBD1 or TRBD2 (5 bases each). This CDR3 contains 14 residues. V was pared by 3 bases and J by 7 bases, with 12 bases between. CDR1 KGHDR and CDR2 SFDVKD come from the germline V gene. The CDR3 bases are TGTGCCACCAGTGATGGGACGTCGAGGAATGAGCAGTTCTTC. This sequence encodes CATSDGTSRNEQFF.

This clonotype was seen a handful of times. This sequence joins TRBV4-3 and TRBJ2-3, with D possibly matching TRBD2 (6 bases). The V gene lost 1 base and the J gene lost 5 bases, with 19 bases spanning the gap. Per the germline V gene, CDR1 is LGHNA and CDR2 is YSLEER. The CDR3 loop spans 17 amino acids. The CDR3 DNA reads TGCGCCAGCAGCCAAGGGGTGAGCGCCCTCGGGAGAGATACGCAGTATTTT. Translated: CASSQGVSALGRDTQYF.

The chain links TRBV19 to TRBJ1-2; D gene uncertain. Trimming left V 0 bases short and J 10 bases short, with 9 bases between. Germline V gives CDR1 LNHDA, CDR2 SQIVND (reference sequence). This CDR3 region has 12 residues. The CDR3, as DNA: TGTGCCAGTAGTATAGATCTTAGGAACTACACCTTC. Translating it yields CASSIDLRNYTF.

Turning to this clonotype: An end of the junction does not agree with germline; a read error may underlie this. This chain uses TRBV2 with TRBJ2-1; a possible D gene is TRBD1 (6 bases). The V gene's germline CDR1 is SNHLY and CDR2 FYNNEI. The length of the CDR3 is 14 residues. CDR3 nucleotides: TGTGCCAGCAGTGTCCTTAGAGGGGACAATGAGCAGATCTTC. This codes for CASSVLRGDNEQIF. The whole variable domain, filled in from reference TRBV2 and TRBJ2-1, reads EPEVTQTPSHQVTQMGQEVILRCVPISNHLYFYWYRQILGQKVEFLVSFYNNEISEKSEIFDDQFSVERPDGSNFTLKIRSTKLEDSAMYFCASSVLRGDNEQIFGPGTRLTVL.

The gene calls are TRBV5-1 and TRBJ2-1; no reliable D call. Trimming took off 0 bases at V and 7 bases at J, with 11 bases between the two ends. Germline values: CDR1 SGHRS, CDR2 YFSETQ. The CDR3 runs 14 residues. The CDR3 sequence is CASSLVSRENEQFF. Here the CDR3 DNA reads TGCGCCAGCAGCTTGGTGTCGCGAGAAAATGAGCAGTTCTTC.

About this clonotype itself: A read error is likely, as this CDR3 ends without the conserved phenylalanine or tryptophan. The CDR3 loop reads CATSGLPGSYNEQFL. The CDR3 nucleotides read TGTGCCACCAGTGGTTTGCCTGGCTCCTACAATGAGCAGTTCCTC. The chain links TRBV24-1 to TRBJ2-1, with D unclear. The germline CDR1 and CDR2 sequences are KGHDR and SFDVKD. This CDR3 region has 15 residues.

The J gene is TRBJ1-6, the V gene TRBV7-3; the D gene is possibly TRBD1 (6 bases). Per the germline V gene, CDR1 is SGHTA and CDR2 is FQGTGA. V lost 1 base, J lost 10 bases, and 11 bases lay in between. CDR3 length: 14 residues. The CDR3: CASSLMSQGSPLHF. The CDR3 nucleotides read TGTGCCAGCAGCTTAATGTCACAGGGATCACCCCTCCACTTT.

On this clonotype itself: Its ends do not fully match the called genes, so a read error is possible. This sequence joins TRBV29-1 and TRBJ2-7; maybe TRBD2 (6 bases). The V gene's germline CDR1 is SQVTM and CDR2 ANQGSEA. The CDR3 totals 13 residues. The CDR3 DNA reads TGTGCCTGGAGAGGAGGGAGCTCCTACGAGCAGTACTTC. Its protein is CAWRGGSSYEQYF.

In its sample, this clonotype was seen many times. The chain couples TRBV5-1 to TRBJ2-1; D possibly corresponds to TRBD2 (6 bases). The CDR3 is made up of 14 amino acids. Germline lookup yields CDR1 SGHRS and CDR2 YFSETQ. V was clipped by 2 bases and J by 2 bases, with 8 bases between them. The CDR3 spells CASSFGGTYNEQFF. CDR3 DNA: TGCGCCAGCAGCTTTGGCGGGACCTACAATGAGCAGTTCTTC.

The J gene is TRBJ2-1, the V gene TRBV6-1, with D possibly matching TRBD2 (5 bases). Germline values: CDR1 MNHNS, CDR2 SASEGT. V was cut by 6 bases and J by 7 bases, with 19 bases left in between. This CDR3 has 15 residues. The CDR3 DNA reads TGTGCCAGCAGGATGGGCTCGGGGTTGGGGAATGAGCAGTTCTTC. Translating gives CASRMGSGLGNEQFF.

With regard to this clonotype: A single base separates this from a much larger clone, so it may be a read error. This sequence joins TRBV25-1 and TRBJ2-3, with D unclear. The CDR3 is 13 residues long. From germline, CDR1 is MGHDK and CDR2 SYGVNS. Here the CDR3 reads CASSPTPTGAQCF. The DNA for the CDR3 is TGTGCCAGCAGCCCAACTCCTACTGGCGCGCAGTGTTTT.

CDR3 DNA sequence: TGTGCCAGCAGCTGGACAGAGAGATCACCCCTCCACTTT. Its protein product is CASSWTERSPLHF. The rearrangement uses TRBV7-3 and TRBJ1-6; possibly TRBD1 for D (6 bases). This CDR3 has 13 residues. Germline V CDR1 and CDR2: SGHTA, FQGTGA. V dropped 4 bases and J dropped 10 bases, with 11 bases sitting between them.